This TCR beta chain emerged from a study of T cell changes during pregnancy in multiple sclerosis. CDR1 is MGHDK and CDR2 is SYGVNS in the germline V gene. This CDR3 is 12 amino acids long. V was clipped by 7 bases and J by 4 bases; unmatched bases: 4. TCRdb's copy holds only in-frame clones and misses some; the assay was immunoSEQ multiplex PCR. Of roughly 93,000 clones listed, approximately 90% are singletons. This receptor was taken from a female donor in good health, enrolled as a control in a pregnancy study. V gene TRBV25-1 combines with J gene TRBJ2-7; TRBD2 aligns across 7 bases. This sample comprised peripheral blood, obtained in the first trimester of pregnancy. CDR3 sequence reads: CASKRAGYEQYF. The CDR3 coding sequence is TGTGCCAGCAAAAGAGCGGGGTACGAGCAGTACTTC.